This is a list of T cell receptor beta chains from one sample in a study of blood T cell repertoires in COVID-19. Assay: immunoSEQ multiplex PCR; the TCRdb copy retains only in-frame clones and omits some. The sample consists of some 260,000 clones, approximately 84% of them appearing once. The sequenced material came from PBMCs or T cells enriched from blood (not recorded which). Every receptor here comes from a man between 40 and 49 years old who had recovered from COVID-19. The CDR3 runs from the conserved cysteine through the conserved F or W. Fields, in order: clone size, J gene, D gene, CDR3 length, V gene, CDR3 protein, CDR3 DNA. D genes are given only for firm matches. Clone sizes are given selectively: once, few, many, or a class where the clone is expanded.

NA	TRBJ1-3	NA	14	TRBV9	CASSPVGSGNTIYF	TGTGCCAGCAGCCCCGTCGGCTCTGGAAACACCATATATTTT
NA	TRBJ1-2	NA	11	TRBV20-1	CSARDSERYTF	TGCAGTGCTAGAGATTCTGAGCGCTACACCTTC
NA	TRBJ1-6	NA	14	TRBV12-5	CASGLGGDSSPLHF	TGTGCTAGTGGTTTGGGCGGTGATAGCTCACCCCTCCACTTT
NA	TRBJ2-7	NA	14	TRBV7-9	CASSLQGSSYEQYF	TGTGCCAGCAGCCTCCAGGGGTCTTCATACGAGCAGTACTTC
NA	TRBJ1-1	TRBD1	16	TRBV4-1	CASSHPGGHMNTEAFF	TGCGCCAGCAGCCACCCAGGGGGGCATATGAACACTGAAGCTTTCTTT
few	TRBJ2-7	NA	15	TRBV7-2	CASSLARSSIYEQYF	TGTGCCAGCAGCTTAGCGCGGTCTAGTATCTACGAGCAGTACTTC
NA	TRBJ2-3	TRBD2	17	TRBV3-1/TRBV3-2	CASSLTGTSGVTDTQYF	TGTGCCAGCAGCCTCACAGGGACTAGCGGGGTGACAGATACGCAGTATTTT
NA	TRBJ1-4	NA	15	TRBV5-1	CASSQNPATNEKLFF	TGCGCCAGCAGCCAGAATCCAGCAACTAATGAAAAACTGTTTTTT
NA	TRBJ1-5	NA	16	TRBV4-2	CASSQADRNSNQPQHF	TGTGCCAGCAGCCAGGCTGACAGGAATAGCAATCAGCCCCAGCATTTT
NA	TRBJ1-2	TRBD1	16	TRBV7-9	CASSLGRGGLNYGYTF	TGTGCCAGCAGCTTAGGCCGAGGGGGCCTGAACTATGGCTACACCTTC
NA	TRBJ2-1	TRBD2	15	TRBV5-4	CASSSGTSGNNEQFF	TGTGCCAGCAGCTCCGGGACTAGCGGAAACAATGAGCAGTTCTTC
NA	TRBJ2-1	TRBD2	16	TRBV5-1	CASSLTSGRQYNEQFF	TGCGCCAGCAGCTTGACTAGCGGGAGGCAGTACAATGAGCAGTTCTTC
once	TRBJ2-2	NA	15	TRBV4-2	CASSQEEANTGELFF	TGTGCCAGCAGCCAAGAAGAGGCGAACACCGGGGAGCTGTTTTTT
NA	TRBJ1-2	NA	12	TRBV19	CASQAGGDGYTF	TGTGCCAGCCAAGCGGGGGGGGATGGCTACACCTTC
NA	TRBJ2-1	NA	16	TRBV19	CASSIDPNSGHNEQFF	TGTGCCAGTAGTATAGACCCTAATAGCGGCCACAATGAGCAGTTCTTC
NA	TRBJ1-1	NA	13	TRBV4-3	CASSQYRTTEAFF	TGCGCCAGCAGCCAGTACAGGACAACTGAAGCTTTCTTT
NA	TRBJ2-3	NA	15	TRBV24-1	CATSDLQNEVPTQYF	TGTGCCACCAGTGATTTGCAAAACGAGGTCCCTACGCAGTATTTT
once	TRBJ2-1	NA	13	TRBV2	CASSEEIYNEQFF	TGTGCCAGCAGTGAAGAAATATACAATGAGCAGTTCTTC
NA	TRBJ2-7	TRBD1	13	TRBV6-5	CASSTGTGNEQYF	TGTGCCAGCAGTACCGGGACAGGGAACGAGCAGTACTTC
NA	TRBJ2-2	TRBD2	16	TRBV6-4	CASSVIAGPNTGELFF	TGTGCCAGCAGCGTTATAGCGGGACCGAACACCGGGGAGCTGTTTTTT
NA	TRBJ2-2	NA	13	TRBV12-3/TRBV12-4	CASSLQNTGELFF	TGTGCCAGCAGTTTACAGAACACCGGGGAGCTGTTTTTT
NA	TRBJ2-3	NA	15	TRBV19	CASAIGLALTDTQYF	TGTGCCAGTGCAATAGGGCTAGCGTTGACAGATACGCAGTATTTT
NA	TRBJ2-2	NA	15	TRBV7-2	CASRRDGENTGELFF	TGTGCCAGCAGGCGGGACGGGGAAAACACCGGGGAGCTGTTTTTT
NA	TRBJ1-3	NA	15	TRBV7-2	CASSPARTVGNTIYF	TGTGCCAGCAGCCCTGCTCGGACAGTTGGAAACACCATATATTTT
NA	TRBJ2-7	TRBD2	15	TRBV19	CASSDRLAGGHEQYF	TGTGCCAGTAGTGATCGACTAGCGGGAGGACACGAGCAGTACTTC
NA	TRBJ1-5	NA	13	TRBV28	CASHSSLNQPQHF	TGTGCCAGCCACTCGAGCCTTAATCAGCCCCAGCATTTT
NA	TRBJ2-3	TRBD1	16	TRBV5-4	CASSLEAEQGADTQYF	TGTGCCAGCAGCTTGGAGGCGGAACAGGGGGCAGATACGCAGTATTTT
NA	TRBJ1-2	TRBD1	14	TRBV7-8	CASSVRGQSYGYTF	TGTGCCAGCAGCGTCAGGGGGCAGTCCTATGGCTACACCTTC
NA	TRBJ1-4	TRBD1	16	TRBV7-9	CASSSVGDSFNEKLFF	TGTGCCAGCAGCTCAGTGGGGGACAGTTTTAATGAAAAACTGTTTTTT
NA	TRBJ2-7	NA	13	TRBV7-2	CASSFAEEGEQYF	TGTGCCAGCAGCTTTGCCGAGGAAGGCGAGCAGTACTTC
NA	TRBJ1-4	TRBD1	16	TRBV9	CASRPSTGATNEKLFF	TGTGCCAGCAGGCCGAGTACAGGGGCAACTAATGAAAAACTGTTTTTT
NA	TRBJ2-3	TRBD2	15	TRBV7-2	CASSLVAGAANTQYF	TGTGCCAGCAGCTTAGTGGCGGGAGCGGCGAATACGCAGTATTTT
NA	TRBJ2-3	TRBD1	14	TRBV5-4	CASSFGQGTDTQYF	TGTGCCAGCAGCTTTGGACAGGGCACAGATACGCAGTATTTT
NA	TRBJ2-1	NA	14	TRBV7-2	CASSPDNSYNEQFF	TGTGCCAGCAGCCCGGACAACTCCTACAATGAGCAGTTCTTC
NA	TRBJ1-3	NA	13	TRBV6-5	CASSPRVGNTIYF	TGTGCCAGCAGCCCCAGGGTTGGAAACACCATATATTTT
few	TRBJ1-6	NA	17	TRBV28	CASSLFSPVKPVSPLHF	TGTGCCAGCAGTTTATTTTCCCCGGTTAAGCCCGTTTCACCCCTCCACTTT
NA	TRBJ1-3	NA	15	TRBV4-3	CASSEEGPPGNTIYF	TGCGCCAGCAGCGAAGAGGGCCCTCCTGGAAACACCATATATTTT
NA	TRBJ2-1	TRBD2	13	TRBV29-1	CSVASGGNNEQFF	TGCAGCGTTGCTAGCGGGGGCAACAATGAGCAGTTCTTC
NA	TRBJ1-5	NA	15	TRBV6-1	CASSDVGAGNQPQHF	TGTGCCAGCAGTGACGTAGGGGCAGGCAATCAGCCCCAGCATTTT
NA	TRBJ1-2	NA	15	TRBV13	CASSLVGRSNYGYTF	TGTGCCAGCAGCTTAGTAGGTCGGAGTAACTATGGCTACACCTTC
once	TRBJ2-2	TRBD2	16	TRBV5-8	CASSSGLAGDTGELFF	TGTGCCAGCAGCTCGGGACTAGCGGGAGACACCGGGGAGCTGTTTTTT
NA	TRBJ1-4	NA	14	TRBV29-1	CSVEDSGGNEKLFF	TGCAGCGTTGAAGACAGTGGAGGGAATGAAAAACTGTTTTTT
NA	TRBJ2-7	TRBD2	14	TRBV6-6	CASSSTSGRYEQYF	TGTGCCAGCAGTTCAACTAGCGGGAGGTACGAGCAGTACTTC
NA	TRBJ2-2	TRBD2	16	TRBV5-1	CASSFQPGLATGELFF	TGCGCCAGCAGCTTCCAACCGGGACTAGCCACCGGGGAGCTGTTTTTT
NA	TRBJ1-6	NA	14	TRBV3-1/TRBV3-2	CASRPSSYNSPLHF	TGTGCCAGCAGGCCGAGCTCCTATAATTCACCCCTCCACTTT
NA	TRBJ1-2	NA	15	TRBV28	CASSSSEAGPIGYTF	TGTGCCAGCAGTAGCAGTGAAGCAGGGCCGATTGGCTACACCTTC
NA	TRBJ2-1	TRBD1	15	TRBV5-4	CASMGDRSSYNEQFF	TGTGCCAGCATGGGGGACAGGTCCTCCTACAATGAGCAGTTCTTC
few	TRBJ1-1	NA	14	TRBV5-1	CASSFHRVDTEAFF	TGCGCCAGCAGCTTTCACAGGGTGGACACTGAAGCTTTCTTT
NA	TRBJ2-1	TRBD2	15	TRBV27	CASSLGLVAGSEQFF	TGTGCCAGCAGTTTGGGACTAGTGGCTGGTAGTGAGCAGTTCTTC
NA	TRBJ1-3	NA	13	TRBV6-5	CASSYSDSHTIYF	TGTGCCAGCAGTTACTCGGACAGCCACACCATATATTTT